One sample yielded the 16 T cell receptor beta chains listed below, sequenced in a study of cytomegalovirus exposure and HLA in healthy donors. The PCR employed 60 Vbeta primers together with 13 Jbeta primers. Only in-frame clones appear in the TCRdb table, and some are missing; sequencing was by immunoSEQ multiplex PCR. The sample has about 120,000 clones; approximately 80% are singletons. The specimen was PBMCs. The source of these receptors is a female donor in good health and CMV-seronegative.

This chain uses TRBV10-3 with TRBJ1-4; D is unresolved. CDR3 size: 13 residues. The germline V gene has CDR1 ENHRY and CDR2 SYGVKD. The V end was cut by 10 bases, the J end by 4 bases, with 13 bases between. This chain's CDR3 is CASSGKGNEKLFF. The DNA of the CDR3 is TGTGCCAGCTCGGGGAAGGGTAATGAAAAACTGTTTTTT.

This chain joins TRBV6-5 and TRBJ2-1; 9 nucleotides match TRBD2. V was pared by 6 bases and J by 7 bases, with 13 bases of the junction left unmatched. Germline-derived CDR1 and CDR2 are MNHEY and SVGAGI. The CDR3 sequence is 16 residues long. The CDR3 region is CASRYRAGGVDNEQFF. Here the CDR3 DNA reads TGTGCCAGCAGATACAGGGCGGGGGGGGTGGATAATGAGCAGTTCTTC.

The chain links TRBV30 to TRBJ1-3, with TRBD1 identical over 8 bases. J lost 4 bases, V lost 1 base, and 6 bases had no gene match. CDR3 length: 15 residues. CDR1 and CDR2 from the germline V gene are GTSNPN and SVGIG (reference sequence). CDR3 residues: CAWSATGGEGNTIYF. The CDR3 coding sequence is TGTGCCTGGAGTGCCACAGGGGGAGAGGGAAACACCATATATTTT.

The J gene is TRBJ1-1, the V gene TRBV21-1; the table's D call TRBD1 went unverified against the DNA. TRBV21-1 is a pseudogene locus. The CDR3 length is 16 residues. The CDR3 here is CASSTPGTVNNTEAFF. The DNA of the CDR3 is TGTGCCAGCAGCACCCCCGGGACAGTGAATAACACTGAAGCTTTCTTT.

This clone was counted a single time. The chain uses TRBV4-2 and TRBJ1-6; no definite D call. The germline CDR1 and CDR2 sequences are LGHNA and YNFKEQ. CDR3 length: 15 residues. V was cut by 0 bases and J by 9 bases, with 12 bases left in between. The CDR3 DNA follows: TGTGCCAGCAGCCAAGATGAGGTACTCGGTTCACCCCTCCACTTT. Translated: CASSQDEVLGSPLHF.

The V gene is TRBV5-4, the J gene TRBJ1-1, with 9 bases identical to TRBD1. Germline V gene sequence: CDR1 SGHNT, CDR2 YYREEE (reference sequence). This CDR3 spans 13 amino acids. V lost 4 bases to trimming and J lost 10 bases; unmatched junction nucleotides: 8. This chain's CDR3 is CASSPPQGARAFF. As DNA, the CDR3 is TGTGCCAGCAGCCCTCCACAGGGGGCGCGAGCTTTCTTT.

The chain carries TRBV5-1 and TRBJ2-1; 10 nucleotides match TRBD2. Germline V CDR1 and CDR2: SGHRS, YFSETQ. CDR3 length: 17 residues. The V gene end was trimmed by 0 bases and the J gene end by 3 bases; junction bases not matched to a gene: 6. As DNA, the CDR3 is TGCGCCAGCAGCTTGGTTACTAGCGGGGCGATCTACAATGAGCAGTTCTTC. The encoded protein is CASSLVTSGAIYNEQFF. Full variable domain (remainder filled in from reference TRBV5-1 and TRBJ2-1): KAGVTQTPRYLIKTRGQQVTLSCSPISGHRSVSWYQQTPGQGLQFLFEYFSETQRNKGNFPGRFSGRQFSNSRSEMNVSTLELGDSALYLCASSLVTSGAIYNEQFFGPGTRLTVL.

The V gene is TRBV10-1, the J gene TRBJ1-6; 7 nucleotides align to TRBD1. The V segment lost 0 bases and the J segment 9 bases; nucleotides outside the gene matches: 5. Germline V CDR1 and CDR2: WNHNN, SYGVQD (reference sequence). The CDR3 loop spans 15 amino acids. CDR3 sequence: CASSESRQGGSPLHF. CDR3 sequence (DNA): TGCGCCAGCAGTGAGTCGAGACAGGGTGGTTCACCCCTCCACTTT.

CDR3 sequence: CASILDRDGYTF. The CDR3 bases are TGTGCCAGCATCCTGGACAGGGATGGCTACACCTTC. The rearrangement uses TRBV2 and TRBJ1-2; 8 nucleotides align to TRBD1. Losses at the gene ends were 7 bases for V and 6 bases for J; bases not matched to a gene: 4. The germline CDR1 and CDR2 sequences are SNHLY and FYNNEI. This CDR3 is 12 amino acids long.

This clone qualifies as medium-sized. This chain links TRBV10-3 with TRBJ2-2, with a possible D match to TRBD2 (5 bases). Germline CDR1 is ENHRY and CDR2 is SYGVKD. This CDR3 contains 13 residues. The CDR3 DNA follows: TGTGCAGGAGGAGCTAAGAACACCGGGGAGCTGTTTTTT. Its protein product is CAGGAKNTGELFF.

The J gene is TRBJ1-2, the V gene TRBV2; 7 bases map to TRBD1. This CDR3 contains 17 residues. Looked up from germline, CDR1 is SNHLY and CDR2 is FYNNEI. With 6 bases clipped from V and 4 bases from J, the junction kept 17 bases outside the gene matches. The CDR3 bases are TGTGCCAGCAGAAGCCTCCCGAGGGACAGCGCAAGCTATGGCTACACCTTC. Protein product: CASRSLPRDSASYGYTF.

The V call is TRBV7-2, the J call TRBJ1-6; the D gene is possibly TRBD1 (5 bases). Trimming removed 3 bases from V and 7 bases from J, with 25 bases in between. The CDR3 covers 19 residues. Germline CDR1 and CDR2: SGHTA and FQGNSA. CDR3 protein: CASSLRGRIQTLSNSPLHF. CDR3 nucleotide sequence: TGTGCCAGCAGCTTGCGGGGCCGAATTCAAACCCTATCCAATTCACCCCTCCACTTT. The variable domain in full, completed from reference TRBV7-2 and TRBJ1-6, reads GAGVSQSPSNKVTEKGKDVELRCDPISGHTALYWYRQSLGQGLEFLIYFQGNSAPDKSGLPSDRFSAERTGGSVSTLTIQRTQQEDSAVYLCASSLRGRIQTLSNSPLHFGNGTRLTVT.

The V call is TRBV5-1, the J call TRBJ2-7; tentative D call: TRBD2 (5 bases). The germline V gene has CDR1 SGHRS and CDR2 YFSETQ. V was trimmed by 4 bases and J by 3 bases, leaving 26 bases between them. There are 18 residues in the CDR3. The chain's CDR3 is CASSPTSSVRGRDYEQYF. For the CDR3, the DNA is TGCGCCAGCAGCCCGACCTCCTCCGTGAGAGGGAGAGACTACGAGCAGTACTTC.

The rearrangement joins TRBV13 to TRBJ2-7, with D tentatively TRBD1 (5 bases). The CDR3 runs to 17 residues. V was trimmed by 0 bases and J by 5 bases, leaving 20 bases between them. Germline loops: CDR1 PRHDT, CDR2 FYEKMQ (reference sequence). CDR3 in amino acids: CASSLGLWGAIVDEQYF. The CDR3 DNA is TGTGCCAGCAGCTTAGGCCTGTGGGGCGCTATAGTCGACGAGCAGTACTTC. Supplemented by reference TRBV13 and TRBJ2-7, the full variable domain reads AAGVIQSPRHLIKEKRETATLKCYPIPRHDTVYWYQQGPGQDPQFLISFYEKMQSDKGSIPDRFSAQQFSDYHSELNMSSLELGDSALYFCASSLGLWGAIVDEQYFGPGTRLTVT.

The CDR3 nucleotides are TGTGCTAGTGGTTTGGTACTAGGGGGGGTCACAGATACGCAGTATTTT. Its protein is CASGLVLGGVTDTQYF. The J gene is TRBJ2-3, the V gene TRBV12-5; D may be TRBD2 (7 bases). V lost 0 bases and J lost 2, with 12 bases in between. Looked up from germline, CDR1 is LGHNT and CDR2 is FRNRAP. The CDR3 runs to 16 residues. Drawing the rest from reference TRBV12-5 and TRBJ2-3, the complete variable domain is DARVTQTPRHKVTEMGQEVTMRCQPILGHNTVFWYRQTMMQGLELLAYFRNRAPLDDSGMPKDRFSAEMPDATLATLKIQPSEPRDSAVYFCASGLVLGGVTDTQYFGPGTRLTVL.

The rearrangement links TRBV5-1 to TRBJ1-1, with D possibly TRBD1 on 6 matching bases. Per germline, CDR1 SGHRS and CDR2 YFSETQ. The V gene lost 2 bases and the J gene lost 4 bases, with 9 bases spanning the gap. The CDR3 is 13 residues long. The CDR3 protein is CASSFQGSTEAFF. CDR3 in DNA: TGCGCCAGCAGCTTTCAGGGGAGCACTGAAGCTTTCTTT.